This entry is about one T cell receptor beta chain. Antigen unknown. The CDR3 extends over 15 amino acids. Germline lookup yields CDR1 LNHNV and CDR2 YYDKDF (reference sequence). After removal of 2 bases from V and 2 bases from J, the junction contained 6 bases not matched to a gene. Sequencing used immunoSEQ multiplex PCR; TCRdb keeps in-frame clones, though not all of them. The sample records about 1,900 clones, around 88% being singletons. This sample is drawn from a study of T cell repertoires in ileal Crohn's disease. Points from the study as a whole: Within the first postoperative year, endoscopy came at median approximately 6.7 months.

Noted time point: neoterminal ileum biopsy at postoperative endoscopy, about 6 months after surgery. Included were adult ileal or ileocolonic Crohn's patients indicated for ileocolonic resection. The receptor comes from an adult with Crohn's disease. The chain has TRBV15 and TRBJ2-7; 7 bases align to TRBD1. Sequencing was performed on ileal tissue. CDR3 coding DNA: TGTGCCACCAGCAGATCCGGGACAGCCACCTACGAGCAGTACTTC. Translation: CATSRSGTATYEQYF.